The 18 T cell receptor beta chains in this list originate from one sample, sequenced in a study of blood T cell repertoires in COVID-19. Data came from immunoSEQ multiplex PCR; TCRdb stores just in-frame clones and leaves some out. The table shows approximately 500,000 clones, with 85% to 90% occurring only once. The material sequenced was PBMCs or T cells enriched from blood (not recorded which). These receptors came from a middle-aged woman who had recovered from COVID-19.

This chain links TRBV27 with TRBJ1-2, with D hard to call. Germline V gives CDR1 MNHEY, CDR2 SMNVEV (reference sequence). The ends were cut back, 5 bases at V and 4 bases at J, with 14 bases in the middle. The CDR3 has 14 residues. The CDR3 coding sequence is TGTGCCAGCAGTCCCCTTTCAGACACCTATGGCTACACCTTC. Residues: CASSPLSDTYGYTF.

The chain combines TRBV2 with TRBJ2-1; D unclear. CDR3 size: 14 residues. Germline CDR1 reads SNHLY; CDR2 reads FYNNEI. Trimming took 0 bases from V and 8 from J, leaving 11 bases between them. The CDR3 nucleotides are TGTGCCAGCAGTGAAGCTCCGAGGTTAGATGAGCAGTTCTTC. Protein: CASSEAPRLDEQFF.

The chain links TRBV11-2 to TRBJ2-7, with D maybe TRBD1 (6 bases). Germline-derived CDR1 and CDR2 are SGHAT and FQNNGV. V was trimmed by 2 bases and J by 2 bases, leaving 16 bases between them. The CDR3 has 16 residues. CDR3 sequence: CASSLSAGQRAYEQYF. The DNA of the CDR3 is TGTGCCAGCAGCTTATCAGCTGGACAGCGAGCCTACGAGCAGTACTTC. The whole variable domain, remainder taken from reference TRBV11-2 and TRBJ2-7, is EAGVAQSPRYKIIEKRQSVAFWCNPISGHATLYWYQQILGQGPKLLIQFQNNGVVDDSQLPKDRFSAERLKGVDSTLKIQPAKLEDSAVYLCASSLSAGQRAYEQYFGPGTRLTVT.

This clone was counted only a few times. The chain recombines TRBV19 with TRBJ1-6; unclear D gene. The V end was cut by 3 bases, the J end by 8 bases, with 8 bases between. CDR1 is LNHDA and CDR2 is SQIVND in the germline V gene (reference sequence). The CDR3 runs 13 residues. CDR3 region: CASSIFSDSPLHF. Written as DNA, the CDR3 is TGTGCCAGTAGTATTTTTTCGGATTCACCCCTCCACTTT.

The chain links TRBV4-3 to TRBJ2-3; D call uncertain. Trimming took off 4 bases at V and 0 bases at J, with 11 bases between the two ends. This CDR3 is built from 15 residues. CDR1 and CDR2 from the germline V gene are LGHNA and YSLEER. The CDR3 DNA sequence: TGCGCCAGCAGCCCCCTAGTAACAAGCACAGATACGCAGTATTTT. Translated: CASSPLVTSTDTQYF.

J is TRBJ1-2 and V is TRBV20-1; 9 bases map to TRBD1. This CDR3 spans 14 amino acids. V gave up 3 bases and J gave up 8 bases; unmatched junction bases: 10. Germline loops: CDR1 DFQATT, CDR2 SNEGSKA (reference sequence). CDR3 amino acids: CSASRDRDFGGYTF. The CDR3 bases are TGCAGTGCTAGTAGGGACAGGGATTTCGGAGGCTACACCTTC.

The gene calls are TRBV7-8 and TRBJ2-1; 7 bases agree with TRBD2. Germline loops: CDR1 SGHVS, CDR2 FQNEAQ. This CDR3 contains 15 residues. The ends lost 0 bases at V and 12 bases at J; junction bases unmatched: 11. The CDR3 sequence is CASSLAPPSGTWQFF. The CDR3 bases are TGTGCCAGCAGCTTAGCCCCCCCAAGCGGGACGTGGCAGTTCTTC.

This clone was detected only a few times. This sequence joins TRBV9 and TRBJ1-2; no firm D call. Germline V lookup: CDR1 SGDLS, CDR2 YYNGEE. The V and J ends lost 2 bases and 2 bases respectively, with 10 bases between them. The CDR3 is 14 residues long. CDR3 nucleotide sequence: TGTGCCAGCAGCGTCCGGGTGACGAACTATGGCTACACCTTC. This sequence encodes CASSVRVTNYGYTF. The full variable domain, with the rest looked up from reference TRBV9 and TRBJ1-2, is DSGVTQTPKHLITATGQRVTLRCSPRSGDLSVYWYQQSLDQGLQFLIQYYNGEERAKGNILERFSAQQFPDLHSELNLSSLELGDSALYFCASSVRVTNYGYTFGSGTRLTVV.

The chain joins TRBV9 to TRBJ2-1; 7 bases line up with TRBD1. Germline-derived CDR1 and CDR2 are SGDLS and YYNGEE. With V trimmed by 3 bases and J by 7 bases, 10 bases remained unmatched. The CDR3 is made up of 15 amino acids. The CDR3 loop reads CASSALPEGANEQFF. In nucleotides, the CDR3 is TGTGCCAGCAGCGCACTCCCCGAGGGGGCTAATGAGCAGTTCTTC.

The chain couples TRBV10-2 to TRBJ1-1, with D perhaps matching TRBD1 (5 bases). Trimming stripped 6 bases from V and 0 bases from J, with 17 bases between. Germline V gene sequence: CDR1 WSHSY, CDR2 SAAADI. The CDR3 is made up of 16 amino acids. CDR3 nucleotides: TGCGCCAGCAGCTCCGGGGCGGGAATAATGAACACTGAAGCTTTCTTT. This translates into CASSSGAGIMNTEAFF.

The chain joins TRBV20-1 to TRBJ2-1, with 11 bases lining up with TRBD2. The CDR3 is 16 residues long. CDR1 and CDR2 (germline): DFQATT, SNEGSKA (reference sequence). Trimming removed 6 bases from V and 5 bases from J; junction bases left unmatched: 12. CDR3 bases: TGCAGTGCCAGTAAGCGGACTAGCGGGCTGAACAATGAGCAGTTCTTC. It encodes CSASKRTSGLNNEQFF.

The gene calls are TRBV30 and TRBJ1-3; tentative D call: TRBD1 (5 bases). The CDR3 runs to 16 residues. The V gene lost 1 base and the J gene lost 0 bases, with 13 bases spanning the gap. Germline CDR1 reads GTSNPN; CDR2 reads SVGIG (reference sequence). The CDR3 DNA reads TGTGCCTGGAGTGGTGGCAGGGCCTTCTCTGGAAACACCATATATTTT. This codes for CAWSGGRAFSGNTIYF.

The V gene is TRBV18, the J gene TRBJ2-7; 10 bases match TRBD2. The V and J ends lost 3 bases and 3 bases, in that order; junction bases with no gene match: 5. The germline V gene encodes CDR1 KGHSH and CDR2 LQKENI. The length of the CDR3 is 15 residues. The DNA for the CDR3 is TGTGCCAGCTCACCGGCTAGCGGGAGTAACTACGAGCAGTACTTC. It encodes CASSPASGSNYEQYF. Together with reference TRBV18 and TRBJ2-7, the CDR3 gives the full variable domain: NAGVMQNPRHLVRRRGQEARLRCSPMKGHSHVYWYRQLPEEGLKFMVYLQKENIIDESGMPKERFSAEFPKEGPSILRIQQVVRGDSAAYFCASSPASGSNYEQYFGPGTRLTVT.

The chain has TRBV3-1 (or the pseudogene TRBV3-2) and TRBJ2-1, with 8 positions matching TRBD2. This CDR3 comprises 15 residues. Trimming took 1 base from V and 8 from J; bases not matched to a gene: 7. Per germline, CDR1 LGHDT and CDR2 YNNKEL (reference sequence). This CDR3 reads CASSQAREVFHEQFF. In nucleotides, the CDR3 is TGTGCCAGCAGCCAAGCGCGGGAGGTCTTCCATGAGCAGTTCTTC.

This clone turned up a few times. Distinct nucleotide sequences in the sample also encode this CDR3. CDR3: CASSLGGDGTEAFF. The CDR3 DNA reads as TGTGCCAGCAGCTTAGGGGGCGATGGCACTGAAGCTTTCTTT. The chain combines TRBV7-9 with TRBJ1-1, with D possibly matching TRBD1 (5 bases). Germline CDR1 and CDR2: SEHNR and FQNEAQ (reference sequence). The CDR3 has 14 amino acids. The germline V and J ends were trimmed by 1 base and 4 bases, with 10 bases remaining between them.

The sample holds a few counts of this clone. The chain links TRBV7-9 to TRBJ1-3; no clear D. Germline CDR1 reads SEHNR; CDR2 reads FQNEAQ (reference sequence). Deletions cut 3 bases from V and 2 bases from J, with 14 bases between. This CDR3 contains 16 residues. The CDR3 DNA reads TGTGCCAGCAGCTTGGAGGAGGGTTTCACTGGAAACACCATATATTTT. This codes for CASSLEEGFTGNTIYF.

The CDR3 bases are TGTGCCAGCTCACCCACCCCAGGCCGGAACACTGAAGCTTTCTTT. As protein: CASSPTPGRNTEAFF. V usage is TRBV18 and J usage is TRBJ1-1, with D unresolved. The germline V gene encodes CDR1 KGHSH and CDR2 LQKENI. V lost 3 bases and J lost 1, with 12 bases in between. This CDR3 is 15 amino acids long.

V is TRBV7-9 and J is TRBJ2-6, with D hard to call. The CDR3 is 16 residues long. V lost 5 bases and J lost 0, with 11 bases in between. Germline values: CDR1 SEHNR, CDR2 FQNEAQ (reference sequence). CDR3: CASSLPPFSGANVLTF. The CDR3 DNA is TGTGCCAGCAGCCTACCACCCTTCTCTGGGGCCAACGTCCTGACTTTC.